This T cell receptor beta chain was retrieved from a study of OX40 agonist ivuxolimab in advanced cancers. Study overall: Three partial responders included one hepatocellular carcinoma patient and two cutaneous melanoma patients.

Profiled with immunoSEQ multiplex PCR; TCRdb holds only in-frame clones, not every one. Of 40,000 to 55,000 clones listed, roughly four fifths are singletons. This clone was recorded only once. This sequence originates from an adult with an advanced solid tumor such as melanoma, head and neck, liver or kidney cancer. The sample here was CD4+ or CD8+ T cells sorted from blood, taken in a trial of the OX40 agonist ivuxolimab.

The CDR3 DNA reads as TGTGCCAGCAGTGCCCAAGGGACTAGCGCAGAGACCCAGTACTTC. Its translation is CASSAQGTSAETQYF. This chain joins TRBV2 and TRBJ2-5; 10 bases map to TRBD2. From germline, CDR1 is SNHLY and CDR2 FYNNEI. The V segment lost 4 bases and the J segment 4 bases; nucleotides outside the gene matches: 6. This CDR3 region has 15 residues.